A single sample gave rise to the 6 T cell receptor beta chains below, sequenced in a study of breast tumors, draining lymph nodes, adjacent tissues. TCRdb re-called the multiplex PCR reads through MiXCR, storing one row per CDR3 protein. The sample has approximately 130,000 distinct CDR3 sequences; around 21% are singletons. Breast cancer patients provided tissue from their axillary draining lymph nodes. The sample consisted of axillary lymph node tissue. These receptors were obtained from a female donor with breast cancer. Some clones in this sample may be carry-over from other donors' samples.

The sample holds many counts of this clonotype. The CDR3 nucleotides read TGTGCCAGCAGCTTTACTAGCGGGAGGGCCTCAGGCGAGCAGTACTTC. Translated, it gives CASSFTSGRASGEQYF. This chain links TRBV11-2 with TRBJ2-7; 13 nucleotides align to TRBD2. V lost 3 bases, J lost 6 bases, and 8 bases stayed unmatched. From germline, CDR1 is SGHAT and CDR2 FQNNGV. The CDR3 loop spans 16 amino acids.

This clonotype was picked up many times. V and J are TRBV19 and TRBJ2-1; 7 positions agree with TRBD2. Per the germline V gene, CDR1 is LNHDA and CDR2 is SQIVND (reference sequence). J was trimmed by 7 bases and V by 3 bases; bases with no gene match: 24. The CDR3 extends over 20 amino acids. The CDR3 spells CASSMPPSGRISPKANEQFF. The CDR3 DNA reads as TGTGCCAGTAGTATGCCCCCTAGCGGCAGGATCTCCCCAAAAGCGAATGAGCAGTTCTTC. The whole variable domain, filled in from reference TRBV19 and TRBJ2-1, reads DGGITQSPKYLFRKEGQNVTLSCEQNLNHDAMYWYRQDPGQGLRLIYYSQIVNDFQKGDIAEGYSVSREKKESFPLTVTSAQKNPTAFYLCASSMPPSGRISPKANEQFFGPGTRLTVL.

V is TRBV25-1 and J is TRBJ2-3; D possibly corresponds to TRBD2 (7 bases). Trimming shortened V by 4 bases and J by 6 bases, and 14 bases separated the two germline ends. This CDR3 contains 14 residues. The germline V gene has CDR1 MGHDK and CDR2 SYGVNS. CDR3 DNA sequence: TGTGCCAGCAGTGGAGCGAGGGGGGGGGATACGCAGTATTTT. The encoded protein is CASSGARGGDTQYF.

At least ten counts were recorded for this clonotype. The CDR3, as DNA: TGTGCCAGCAGCTTGGACAGGGAATCACCCCTCCACTTT. It translates to CASSLDRESPLHF. The chain is built from TRBV5-8 and TRBJ1-6, with D tentatively TRBD1 (6 bases). The CDR3 has 13 residues. Trimming left V 0 bases short and J 10 bases short, with 8 bases between. CDR1 and CDR2 (germline): SGHTS, YDEGEE.

This clonotype was seen many times. The V call is TRBV20-1, the J call TRBJ2-5, with 11 bases lining up with TRBD2. The germline V gene encodes CDR1 DFQATT and CDR2 SNEGSKA (reference sequence). After removal of 3 bases from V and 2 bases from J, the junction contained 5 bases not matched to a gene. This CDR3 contains 15 residues. CDR3 sequence reads: CSASVGLAVQETQYF. The DNA for the CDR3 is TGCAGTGCTAGTGTGGGACTAGCGGTTCAAGAGACCCAGTACTTC.

In this sample, this clonotype turned up many times. CDR3 sequence reads: CSATGTSGSHEQYF. The CDR3 nucleotides are TGCAGTGCAACCGGGACTAGCGGGAGCCACGAGCAGTACTTC. This chain uses TRBV20-1 with TRBJ2-7; 14 bases line up with TRBD2. CDR1 is DFQATT and CDR2 is SNEGSKA in the germline V gene (reference sequence). The CDR3 is 14 residues long. V gave up 6 bases and J gave up 5 bases; unmatched junction bases: 6.